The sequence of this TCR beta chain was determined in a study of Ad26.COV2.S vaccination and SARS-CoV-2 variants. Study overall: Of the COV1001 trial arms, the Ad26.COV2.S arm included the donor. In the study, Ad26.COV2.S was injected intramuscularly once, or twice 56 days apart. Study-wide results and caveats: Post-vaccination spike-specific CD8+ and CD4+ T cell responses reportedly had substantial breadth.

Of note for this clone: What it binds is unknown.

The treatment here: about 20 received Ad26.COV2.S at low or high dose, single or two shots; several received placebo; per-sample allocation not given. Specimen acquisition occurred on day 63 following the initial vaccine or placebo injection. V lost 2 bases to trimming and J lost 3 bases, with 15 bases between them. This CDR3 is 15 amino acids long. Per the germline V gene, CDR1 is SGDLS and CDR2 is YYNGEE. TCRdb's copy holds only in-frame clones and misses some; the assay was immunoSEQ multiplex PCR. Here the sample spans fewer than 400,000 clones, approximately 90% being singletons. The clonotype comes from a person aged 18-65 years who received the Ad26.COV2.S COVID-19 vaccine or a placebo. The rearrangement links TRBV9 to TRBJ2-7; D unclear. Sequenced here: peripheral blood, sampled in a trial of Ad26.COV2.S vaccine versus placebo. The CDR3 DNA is TGTGCCAGCAGCGTGAACCCGGGCCCCCTCTACGAGCAGTACTTC. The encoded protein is CASSVNPGPLYEQYF. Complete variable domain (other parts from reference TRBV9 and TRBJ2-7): DSGVTQTPKHLITATGQRVTLRCSPRSGDLSVYWYQQSLDQGLQFLIQYYNGEERAKGNILERFSAQQFPDLHSELNLSSLELGDSALYFCASSVNPGPLYEQYFGPGTRLTVT.